This TCR beta chain was identified in a study of T-cell memory formation after mild COVID-19. Findings and limits, study-wide: CM and EM subsets held most contracting CD4+ clones; EMRA held CD8+ ones.

V lost 3 bases to trimming and J lost 0 bases, with 9 bases between them. The CDR3 sequence is 14 residues long. Germline CDR1 and CDR2: DFQATT and SNEGSKA (reference sequence). This clonotype was detected only a few times. What it binds is unknown. One entry per CDR3 protein, called by TCRdb with MiXCR from the 5' RACE reads. The sample lists some 300,000 distinct CDR3 sequences, around 20% occurring once. The TCR originated in a man younger than 35 who had mild COVID-19 (a few samples of this study predate the infection). Cell type and time point are not known. The material sequenced was PBMCs or a T cell subset sorted from them (not recorded which). The genes are TRBV20-1 and TRBJ1-5, with D hard to call. CDR3 region: CSASQRYSNQPQHF. As DNA, the CDR3 is TGCAGTGCTAGCCAACGTTATAGCAATCAGCCCCAGCATTTT.